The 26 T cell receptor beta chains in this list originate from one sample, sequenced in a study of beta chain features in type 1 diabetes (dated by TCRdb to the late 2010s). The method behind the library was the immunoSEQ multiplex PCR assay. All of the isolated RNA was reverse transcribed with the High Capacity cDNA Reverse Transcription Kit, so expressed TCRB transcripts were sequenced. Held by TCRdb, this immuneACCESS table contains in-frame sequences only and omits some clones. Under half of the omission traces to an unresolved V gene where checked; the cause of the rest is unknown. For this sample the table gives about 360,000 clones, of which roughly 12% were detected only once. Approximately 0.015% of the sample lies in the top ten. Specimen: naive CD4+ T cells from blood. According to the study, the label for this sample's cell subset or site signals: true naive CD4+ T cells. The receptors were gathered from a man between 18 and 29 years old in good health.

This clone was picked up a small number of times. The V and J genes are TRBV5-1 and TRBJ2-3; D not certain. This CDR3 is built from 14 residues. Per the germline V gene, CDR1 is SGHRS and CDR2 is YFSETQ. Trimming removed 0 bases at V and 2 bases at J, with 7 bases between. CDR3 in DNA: TGCGCCAGCAGCTTGGCCCCCAACACAGATACGCAGTATTTT. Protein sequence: CASSLAPNTDTQYF.

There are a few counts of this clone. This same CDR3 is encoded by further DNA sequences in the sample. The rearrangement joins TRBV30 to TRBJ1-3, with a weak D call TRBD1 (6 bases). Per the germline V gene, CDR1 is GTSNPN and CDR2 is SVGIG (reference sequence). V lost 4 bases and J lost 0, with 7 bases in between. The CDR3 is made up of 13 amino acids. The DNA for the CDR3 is TGTGCCTGGACAGGGGCCTCTGGAAACACCATATATTTT. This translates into CAWTGASGNTIYF.

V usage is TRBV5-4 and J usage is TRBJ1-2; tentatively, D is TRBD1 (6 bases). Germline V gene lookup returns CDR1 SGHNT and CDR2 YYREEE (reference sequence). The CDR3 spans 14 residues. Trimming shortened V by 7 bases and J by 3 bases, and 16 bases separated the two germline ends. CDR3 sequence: CASGVQGRHYGYTF. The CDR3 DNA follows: TGTGCCAGCGGAGTACAGGGAAGACACTATGGCTACACCTTC.

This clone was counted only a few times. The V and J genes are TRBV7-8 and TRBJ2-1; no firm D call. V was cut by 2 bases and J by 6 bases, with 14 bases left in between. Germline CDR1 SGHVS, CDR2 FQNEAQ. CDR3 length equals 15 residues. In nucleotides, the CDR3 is TGTGCCAGCAGCTTAACGACTTTCCCATCCAATGAGCAGTTCTTC. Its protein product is CASSLTTFPSNEQFF.

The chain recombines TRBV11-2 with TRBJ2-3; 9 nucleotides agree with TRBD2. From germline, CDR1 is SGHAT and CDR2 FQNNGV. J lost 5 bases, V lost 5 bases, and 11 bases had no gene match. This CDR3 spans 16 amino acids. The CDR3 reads CASSPRAGGWGDTQYF. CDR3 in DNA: TGTGCCAGCAGCCCCCGGGCGGGGGGGTGGGGAGATACGCAGTATTTT.

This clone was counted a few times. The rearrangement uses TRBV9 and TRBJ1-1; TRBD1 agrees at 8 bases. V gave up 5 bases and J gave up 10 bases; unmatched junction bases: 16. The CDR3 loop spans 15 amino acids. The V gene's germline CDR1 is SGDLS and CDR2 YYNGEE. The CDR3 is CASRTSPGGPLGAFF. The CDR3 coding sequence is TGTGCCAGCAGAACCAGTCCAGGGGGCCCTTTGGGAGCTTTCTTT.

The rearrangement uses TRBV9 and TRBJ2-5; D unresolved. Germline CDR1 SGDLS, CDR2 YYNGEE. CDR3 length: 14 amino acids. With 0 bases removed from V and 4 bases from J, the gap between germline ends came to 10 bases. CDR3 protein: CASSVEESLETQYF. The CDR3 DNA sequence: TGTGCCAGCAGCGTAGAAGAAAGCCTAGAGACCCAGTACTTC.

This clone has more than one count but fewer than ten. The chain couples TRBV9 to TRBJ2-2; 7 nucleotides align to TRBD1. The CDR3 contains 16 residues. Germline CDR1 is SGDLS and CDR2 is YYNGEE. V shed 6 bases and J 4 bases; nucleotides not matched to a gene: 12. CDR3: CASKPFGTESTGELFF. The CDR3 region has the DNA TGTGCCAGCAAACCCTTCGGGACAGAGAGCACCGGGGAGCTGTTTTTT.

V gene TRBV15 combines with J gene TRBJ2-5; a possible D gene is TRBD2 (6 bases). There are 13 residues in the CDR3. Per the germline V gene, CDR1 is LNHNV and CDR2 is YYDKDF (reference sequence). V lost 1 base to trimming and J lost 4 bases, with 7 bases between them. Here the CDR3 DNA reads TGTGCCACCAGCAGAGGGGGGGTAGAGACCCAGTACTTC. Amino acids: CATSRGGVETQYF.

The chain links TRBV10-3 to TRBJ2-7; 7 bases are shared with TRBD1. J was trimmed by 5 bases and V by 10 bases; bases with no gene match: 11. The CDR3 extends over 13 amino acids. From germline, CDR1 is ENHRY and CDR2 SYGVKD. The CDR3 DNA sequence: TGTGCCACCACCCTCGACAGGGAAAACGAGCAGTACTTC. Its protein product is CATTLDRENEQYF.

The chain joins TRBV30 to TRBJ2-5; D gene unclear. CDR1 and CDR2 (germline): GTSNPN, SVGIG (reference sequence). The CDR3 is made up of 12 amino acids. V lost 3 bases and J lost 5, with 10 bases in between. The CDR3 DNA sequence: TGTGCCTGGAGCCAGATCGGGGAGACCCAGTACTTC. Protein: CAWSQIGETQYF.

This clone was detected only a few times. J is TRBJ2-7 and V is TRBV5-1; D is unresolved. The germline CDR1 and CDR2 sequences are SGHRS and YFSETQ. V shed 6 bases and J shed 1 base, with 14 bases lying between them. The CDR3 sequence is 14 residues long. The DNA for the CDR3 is TGCGCCAGCAACGACCTCTCCGGGTCCTACGAGCAGTACTTC. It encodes CASNDLSGSYEQYF.

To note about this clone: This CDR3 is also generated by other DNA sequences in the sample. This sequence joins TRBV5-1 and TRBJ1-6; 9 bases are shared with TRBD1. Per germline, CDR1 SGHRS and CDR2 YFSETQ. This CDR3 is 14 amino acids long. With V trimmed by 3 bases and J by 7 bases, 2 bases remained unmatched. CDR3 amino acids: CASSSGQGNSPLHF. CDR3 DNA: TGCGCCAGCAGCTCAGGACAGGGGAATTCACCCCTCCACTTT.

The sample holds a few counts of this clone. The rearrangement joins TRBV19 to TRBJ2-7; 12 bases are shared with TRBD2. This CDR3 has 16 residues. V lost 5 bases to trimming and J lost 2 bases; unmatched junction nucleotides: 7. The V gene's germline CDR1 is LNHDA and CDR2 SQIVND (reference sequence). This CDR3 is CASSPRTSGIAYEQYF. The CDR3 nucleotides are TGTGCCAGTAGTCCTCGGACTAGCGGGATAGCCTACGAGCAGTACTTC.

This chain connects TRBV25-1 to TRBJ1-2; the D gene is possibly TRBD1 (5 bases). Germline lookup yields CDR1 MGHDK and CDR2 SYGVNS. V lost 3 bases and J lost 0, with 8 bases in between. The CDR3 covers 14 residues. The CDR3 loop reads CASSEGGTNYGYTF. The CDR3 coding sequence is TGTGCCAGCAGTGAGGGGGGTACTAACTATGGCTACACCTTC.

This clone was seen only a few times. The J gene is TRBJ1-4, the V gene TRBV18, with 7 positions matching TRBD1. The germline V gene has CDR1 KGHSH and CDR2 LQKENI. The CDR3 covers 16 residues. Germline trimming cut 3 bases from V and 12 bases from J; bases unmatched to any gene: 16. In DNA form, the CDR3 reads TGTGCCAGCTCACCCCGGGAGGGGGCTCTAGACGGTGAACTGTTTTTT. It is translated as CASSPREGALDGELFF.

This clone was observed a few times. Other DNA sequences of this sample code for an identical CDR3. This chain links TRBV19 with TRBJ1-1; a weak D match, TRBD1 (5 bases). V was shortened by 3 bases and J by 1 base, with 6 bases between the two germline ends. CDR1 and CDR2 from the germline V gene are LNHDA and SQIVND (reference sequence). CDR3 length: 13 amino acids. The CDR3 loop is CASSIRGNTEAFF. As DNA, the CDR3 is TGTGCCAGTAGTATTAGGGGGAACACTGAAGCTTTCTTT.

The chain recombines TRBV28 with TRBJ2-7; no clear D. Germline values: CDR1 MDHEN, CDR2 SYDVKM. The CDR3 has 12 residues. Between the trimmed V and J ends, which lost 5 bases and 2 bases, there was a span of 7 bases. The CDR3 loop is CASSTLPYEQYF. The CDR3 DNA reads TGTGCCAGCAGTACCCTACCCTACGAGCAGTACTTC.

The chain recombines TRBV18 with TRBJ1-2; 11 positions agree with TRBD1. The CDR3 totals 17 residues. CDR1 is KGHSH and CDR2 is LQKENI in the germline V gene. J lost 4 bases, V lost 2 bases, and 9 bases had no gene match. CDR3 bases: TGTGCCAGCTCACCAATTCCCGCCGGGACAGGGGGCTATGGCTACACCTTC. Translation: CASSPIPAGTGGYGYTF.

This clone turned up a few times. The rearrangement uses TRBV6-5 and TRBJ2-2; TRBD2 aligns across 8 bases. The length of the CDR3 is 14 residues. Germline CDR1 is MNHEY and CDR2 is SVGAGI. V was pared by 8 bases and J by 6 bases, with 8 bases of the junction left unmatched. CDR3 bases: TGTGCCAGCGGGACTAGGGGGTCCCCCGGGGAGCTGTTTTTT. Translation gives CASGTRGSPGELFF.

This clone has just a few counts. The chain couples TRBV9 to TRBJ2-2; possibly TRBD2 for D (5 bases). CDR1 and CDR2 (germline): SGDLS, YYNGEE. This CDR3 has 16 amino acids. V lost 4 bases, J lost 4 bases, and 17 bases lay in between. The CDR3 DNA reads TGTGCCAGCAGCTCCGGTTGGAGAGGGTTCACCGGGGAGCTGTTTTTT. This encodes CASSSGWRGFTGELFF.

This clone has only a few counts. The CDR3 spells CASSSESGNFYEQYF. The CDR3 bases are TGTGCCAGCAGCTCAGAGAGCGGCAACTTCTACGAGCAGTACTTC. The chain links TRBV7-2 to TRBJ2-7, with D possibly TRBD2 on 5 matching bases. Trimming removed 4 bases at V and 3 bases at J, with 16 bases between. The V gene's germline CDR1 is SGHTA and CDR2 FQGNSA. CDR3 size: 15 residues. The full variable domain, completed using reference TRBV7-2 and TRBJ2-7, is GAGVSQSPSNKVTEKGKDVELRCDPISGHTALYWYRQSLGQGLEFLIYFQGNSAPDKSGLPSDRFSAERTGGSVSTLTIQRTQQEDSAVYLCASSSESGNFYEQYFGPGTRLTVT.

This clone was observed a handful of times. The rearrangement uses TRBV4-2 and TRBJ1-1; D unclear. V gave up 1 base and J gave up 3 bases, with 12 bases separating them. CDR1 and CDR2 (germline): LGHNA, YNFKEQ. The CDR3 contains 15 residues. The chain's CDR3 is CASSQGRAGDTEAFF. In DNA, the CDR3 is TGTGCCAGCAGCCAAGGGAGGGCCGGGGACACTGAAGCTTTCTTT.

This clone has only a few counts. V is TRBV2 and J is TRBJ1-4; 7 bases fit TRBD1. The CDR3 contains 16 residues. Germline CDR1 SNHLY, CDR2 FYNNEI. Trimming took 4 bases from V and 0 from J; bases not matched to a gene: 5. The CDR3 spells CASSGGQPATNEKLFF. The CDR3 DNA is TGTGCCAGCAGTGGGGGACAGCCTGCAACTAATGAAAAACTGTTTTTT.

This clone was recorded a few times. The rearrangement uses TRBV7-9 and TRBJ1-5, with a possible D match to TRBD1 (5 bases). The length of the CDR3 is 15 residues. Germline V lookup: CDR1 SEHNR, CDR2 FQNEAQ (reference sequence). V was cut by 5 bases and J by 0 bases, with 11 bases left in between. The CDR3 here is CASSPRDSSNQPQHF. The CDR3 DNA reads TGTGCCAGCAGCCCCAGGGACTCTAGCAATCAGCCCCAGCATTTT.

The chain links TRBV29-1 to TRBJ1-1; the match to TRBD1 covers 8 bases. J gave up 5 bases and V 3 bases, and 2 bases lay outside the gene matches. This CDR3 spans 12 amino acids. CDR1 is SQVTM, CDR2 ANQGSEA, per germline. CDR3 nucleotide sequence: TGCAGCGTTGACAGGGGGCAGACTGAAGCTTTCTTT. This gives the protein CSVDRGQTEAFF.